The clone carrying this TCR beta chain has ten or more counts. What it binds is not known. The sample is drawn from a study of beta chain features in type 1 diabetes. Across the study: The patients were much like the healthy donors in age, gender and cell yields. Study conclusions and caveats: Any PCR bias toward short templates would affect both groups alike. Reduced insertions and increased deletions marked VDJ junctions in type 1 diabetes patients.

The CDR3 is 13 amino acids. V lost 3 bases and J lost 4, with 8 bases in between. In germline, CDR1 is SEHNR, CDR2 FQNEAQ (reference sequence). Via the markers CD45RO/CCR7/CD25/CD127/CD95/CD27, stem cell-like memory, regulatory, central memory and naive CD4+ cells were sorted. Sequenced material consisted of expressed TCRB transcripts (all of the isolated RNA was reverse transcribed). Assay used: immunoSEQ multiplex PCR; TCRdb lists only in-frame clones, some missing. The sample holds fewer than 150,000 clones; less than 9% are singletons and the top ten take 1.4%. The V and J genes are TRBV7-9 and TRBJ2-3, with D unclear. The sequencing sample was made of central memory CD4+ T cells from blood. The clonotype originates from a young woman in good health. CDR3 in amino acids: CASSFARADTQYF. For the CDR3, the DNA is TGTGCCAGCAGCTTCGCGCGAGCAGATACGCAGTATTTT.